These 15 T cell receptor beta chains originate from one sample sequenced in a study of blood T cell repertoires in COVID-19. Sequencing used immunoSEQ multiplex PCR; TCRdb keeps in-frame clones, though not all of them. The repertoire holds approximately 280,000 clones, with around nine tenths as singletons. Sequencing used peripheral blood. The receptors derive from a man aged 40-49 years with acute or convalescent COVID-19.

The chain recombines TRBV12-3 or TRBV12-4 with TRBJ2-1; D perhaps matches TRBD2 (7 bases). The CDR3 extends over 13 amino acids. Deletions cut 7 bases from V and 3 bases from J, with 10 bases between. CDR3 sequence (DNA): TGTGCCAGCACGCGGGGGCACTACAATGAGCAGTTCTTC. Encoded protein: CASTRGHYNEQFF.

This clone appeared once. This chain uses TRBV6-5 with TRBJ2-7, with D maybe TRBD2 (5 bases). V was cut by 4 bases and J by 3 bases, with 7 bases left in between. This CDR3 contains 12 residues. Germline V gene data show CDR1 as MNHEY and CDR2 as SVGAGI. This chain's CDR3 is CASSSGLYEQYF. CDR3 DNA: TGTGCCAGCAGTTCCGGACTCTACGAGCAGTACTTC.

Worth noting for this clone: The junction and the germline gene differ at one end; a read error may be behind it. This same CDR3 is encoded by further DNA sequences in the sample. The V and J genes are TRBV30 and TRBJ1-2; 9 bases align to TRBD1. The CDR3 loop spans 15 amino acids. From germline, CDR1 is GTSNPN and CDR2 SVGIG (reference sequence). This chain's CDR3 is CAWSVPGQGNYGYTF. CDR3 nucleotide sequence: TGCGCCTGGAGCGTCCCGGGACAGGGAAACTATGGCTACACCTTC.

This sequence joins TRBV9 and TRBJ2-7; 9 nucleotides match TRBD2. The CDR3 loop spans 15 amino acids. Germline loops: CDR1 SGDLS, CDR2 YYNGEE. Trimming took 4 bases from V and 5 from J; bases not matched to a gene: 10. CDR3 loop: CASSPMAGGPNEQYF. CDR3 DNA: TGTGCCAGCAGCCCCATGGCGGGGGGGCCTAACGAGCAGTACTTC.

The V call is TRBV29-1, the J call TRBJ1-2, with a weak D call TRBD1 (5 bases). The germline V gene encodes CDR1 SQVTM and CDR2 ANQGSEA. This CDR3 has 13 residues. V was shortened by 5 bases and J by 1 base, with 11 bases between the two germline ends. Here the CDR3 DNA reads TGCAGCGTTTCCAGGGCTTATAACTATGGCTACACCTTC. Protein product: CSVSRAYNYGYTF.

The V and J genes are TRBV28 and TRBJ1-2, with TRBD1 identical over 9 bases. J lost 5 bases, V lost 0 bases, and 1 base had no gene match. This CDR3 has 14 amino acids. Germline V gene sequence: CDR1 MDHEN, CDR2 SYDVKM. The CDR3 DNA reads TGTGCCAGCAGTTTATGGACAGGGGGATATGGCTACACCTTC. Residues: CASSLWTGGYGYTF.

V and J are TRBV5-1 and TRBJ2-7, with 9 bases identical to TRBD1. This CDR3 has 15 residues. Trimming cost V 4 bases and J 3 bases; bases outside gene matches: 8. CDR1 and CDR2 (germline): SGHRS, YFSETQ. CDR3 loop: CASSGGQGSDYEQYF. In nucleotides, the CDR3 is TGCGCCAGCAGCGGGGGACAGGGTAGTGACTACGAGCAGTACTTC.

This clone appeared a single time. V usage is TRBV10-1 and J usage is TRBJ2-7, with D hard to call. Germline loops: CDR1 WNHNN, CDR2 SYGVQD (reference sequence). This CDR3 is built from 12 residues. Trimming cost V 3 bases and J 8 bases, with 11 bases left between them. As DNA, the CDR3 is TGCGCCAGCAGTGATAGCAGTGGTAAGCAGTACTTC. Residues: CASSDSSGKQYF.

This clone was counted between two and nine times. The chain is built from TRBV5-6 and TRBJ1-5, with 9 bases identical to TRBD1. The CDR3 is made up of 16 amino acids. J gave up 3 bases and V 2 bases, and 6 bases lay outside the gene matches. Germline CDR1 reads SGHDT; CDR2 reads YYEEEE. The CDR3 protein is CASSFWDRDDNQPQHF. As DNA, the CDR3 is TGTGCCAGCAGCTTTTGGGACAGGGACGACAATCAGCCCCAGCATTTT.

This rearrangement joins TRBV9 to TRBJ2-1; D is possibly TRBD2 (5 bases). Germline CDR1 and CDR2: SGDLS and YYNGEE. V gave up 0 bases and J gave up 4 bases, with 11 bases separating them. The CDR3 has 15 residues. The CDR3 region is CASSVGGFTYNEQFF. CDR3 sequence (DNA): TGTGCCAGCAGCGTAGGCGGGTTTACATACAATGAGCAGTTCTTC.

The chain employs TRBV5-1 and TRBJ1-2, with D possibly TRBD1 on 5 matching bases. The germline V gene encodes CDR1 SGHRS and CDR2 YFSETQ. The CDR3 runs to 15 residues. Trimming took 2 bases from V and 0 from J, leaving 11 bases between them. DNA for the CDR3: TGCGCCAGCAGCTTAGGGGCAACACCTAACTATGGCTACACCTTC. Translated, it gives CASSLGATPNYGYTF.

The chain is built from TRBV30 and TRBJ1-3, with 9 bases lining up with TRBD1. The CDR3 runs to 14 residues. Trimming at V came to 3 bases and at J to 4 bases, leaving 4 bases not matched to a gene. Germline V gene lookup returns CDR1 GTSNPN and CDR2 SVGIG (reference sequence). This CDR3 is CAWSGTGFGNTIYF. In nucleotides, the CDR3 is TGTGCCTGGAGCGGGACAGGGTTCGGAAACACCATATATTTT. Using reference TRBV30 and TRBJ1-3 for the parts outside the CDR3, the full variable domain is SQTIHQWPATLVQPVGSPLSLECTVEGTSNPNLYWYRQAAGRGLQLLFYSVGIGQISSEVPQNLSASRPQDRQFILSSKKLLLSDSGFYLCAWSGTGFGNTIYFGEGSWLTVV.

The V call is TRBV11-3, the J call TRBJ2-1; tentatively, D is TRBD2 (6 bases). CDR1 is SGHNT and CDR2 is YENEEA in the germline V gene. V lost 1 base and J lost 8, with 9 bases in between. The CDR3 consists of 13 residues. The CDR3 reads CASSLGLDDEQFF. Written as DNA, the CDR3 is TGTGCCAGCAGCTTAGGACTAGACGATGAGCAGTTCTTC.

This clone occurred a few times. CDR3 nucleotides: TGTGCCGGGTCAGCGAACACAGATACGCAGTATTTT. Protein: CAGSANTDTQYF. The V and J genes are TRBV7-2 and TRBJ2-3; no definite D call. Trimming pared 11 bases from V and 2 bases from J, leaving 11 bases between. This CDR3 has 12 amino acids. Germline V gene data show CDR1 as SGHTA and CDR2 as FQGNSA.

This clone was recorded only once. This chain links TRBV7-9 with TRBJ2-3; 8 bases align to TRBD2. Germline V gene sequence: CDR1 SEHNR, CDR2 FQNEAQ (reference sequence). V lost 3 bases and J lost 14; bases outside the gene matches: 10. CDR3 length: 13 amino acids. CDR3 DNA sequence: TGTGCCAGCAGCTTCGACGGGGGGACTAGTGGGTATTTT. It encodes CASSFDGGTSGYF. Based on the CDR3 plus reference TRBV7-9 and TRBJ2-3, the full variable domain is DTGVSQNPRHKITKRGQNVTFRCDPISEHNRLYWYRQTLGQGPEFLTYFQNEAQLEKSRLLSDRFSAERPKGSFSTLEIQRTEQGDSAMYLCASSFDGGTSGYFGPGTRLTVL.